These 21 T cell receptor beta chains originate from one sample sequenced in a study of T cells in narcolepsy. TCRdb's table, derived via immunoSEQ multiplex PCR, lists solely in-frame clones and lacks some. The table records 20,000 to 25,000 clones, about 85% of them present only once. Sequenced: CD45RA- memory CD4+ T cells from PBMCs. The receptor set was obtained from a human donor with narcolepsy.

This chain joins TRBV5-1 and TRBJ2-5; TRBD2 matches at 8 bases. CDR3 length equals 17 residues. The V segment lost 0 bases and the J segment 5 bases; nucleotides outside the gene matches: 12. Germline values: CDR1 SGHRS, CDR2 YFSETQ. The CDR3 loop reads CASSLARRSGSRETQYF. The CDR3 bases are TGCGCCAGCAGCTTGGCCCGGCGGAGCGGGAGTAGGGAGACCCAGTACTTC.

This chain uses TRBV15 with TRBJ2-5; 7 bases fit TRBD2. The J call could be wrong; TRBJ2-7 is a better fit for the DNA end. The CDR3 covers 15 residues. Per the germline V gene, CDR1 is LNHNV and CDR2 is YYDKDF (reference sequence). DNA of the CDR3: TGTGCCACCAGCAGCCCGGGGCAGCGGGAAAACGAGCAGTACTTC. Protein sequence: CATSSPGQRENEQYF.

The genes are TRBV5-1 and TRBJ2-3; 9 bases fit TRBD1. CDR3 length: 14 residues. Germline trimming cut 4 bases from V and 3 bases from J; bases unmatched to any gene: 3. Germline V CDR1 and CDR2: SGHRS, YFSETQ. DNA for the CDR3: TGCGCCAGCAGCGTGGGACAGGGAACAGATACGCAGTATTTT. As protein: CASSVGQGTDTQYF. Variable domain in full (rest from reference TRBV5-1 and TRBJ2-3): KAGVTQTPRYLIKTRGQQVTLSCSPISGHRSVSWYQQTPGQGLQFLFEYFSETQRNKGNFPGRFSGRQFSNSRSEMNVSTLELGDSALYLCASSVGQGTDTQYFGPGTRLTVL.

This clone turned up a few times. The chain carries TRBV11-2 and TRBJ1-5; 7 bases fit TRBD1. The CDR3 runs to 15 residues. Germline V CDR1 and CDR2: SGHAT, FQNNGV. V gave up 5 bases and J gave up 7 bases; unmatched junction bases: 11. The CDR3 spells CASSANRGREQPQHF. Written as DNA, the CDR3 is TGTGCCAGCAGCGCCAACAGGGGCCGGGAACAGCCCCAGCATTTT.

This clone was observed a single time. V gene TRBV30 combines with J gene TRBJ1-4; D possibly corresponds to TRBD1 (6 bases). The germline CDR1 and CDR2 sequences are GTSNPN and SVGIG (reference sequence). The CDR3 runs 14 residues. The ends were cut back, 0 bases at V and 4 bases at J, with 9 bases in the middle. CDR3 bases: TGTGCCTGGAGTGTGCTCAGGGGTAATGAAAAACTGTTTTTT. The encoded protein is CAWSVLRGNEKLFF.

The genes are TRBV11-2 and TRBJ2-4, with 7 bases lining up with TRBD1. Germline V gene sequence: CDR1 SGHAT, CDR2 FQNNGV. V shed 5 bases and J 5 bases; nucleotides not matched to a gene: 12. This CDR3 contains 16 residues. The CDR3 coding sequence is TGTGCCAGCAGCAGGGGAGTGTGGGACAGTGAAAACATTCAGTACTTC. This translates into CASSRGVWDSENIQYF.

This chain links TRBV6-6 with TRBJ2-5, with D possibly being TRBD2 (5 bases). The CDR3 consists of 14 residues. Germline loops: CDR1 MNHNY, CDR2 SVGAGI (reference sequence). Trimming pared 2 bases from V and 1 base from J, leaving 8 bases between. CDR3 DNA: TGTGCCAGCAGTTACGGTACTAGCCAAGAGACCCAGTACTTC. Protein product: CASSYGTSQETQYF.

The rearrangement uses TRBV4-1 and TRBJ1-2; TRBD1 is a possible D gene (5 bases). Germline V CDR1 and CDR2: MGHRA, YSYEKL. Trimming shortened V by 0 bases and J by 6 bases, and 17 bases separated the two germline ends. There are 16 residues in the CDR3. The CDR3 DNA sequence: TGCGCCAGCAGCCAAGATATTATTGAGGGGACTCATGGCTACACCTTC. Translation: CASSQDIIEGTHGYTF.

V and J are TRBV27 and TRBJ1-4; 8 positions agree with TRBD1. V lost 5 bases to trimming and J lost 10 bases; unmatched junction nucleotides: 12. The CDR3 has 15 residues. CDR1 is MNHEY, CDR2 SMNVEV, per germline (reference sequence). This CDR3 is CASSPRVAGGLKLFF. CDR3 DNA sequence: TGTGCCAGCAGTCCCCGGGTGGCAGGGGGCCTAAAACTGTTTTTT. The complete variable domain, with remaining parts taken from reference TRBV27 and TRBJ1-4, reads EAQVTQNPRYLITVTGKKLTVTCSQNMNHEYMSWYRQDPGLGLRQIYYSMNVEVTDKGDVPEGYKVSRKEKRNFPLILESPSPNQTSLYFCASSPRVAGGLKLFFGSGTQLSVL.

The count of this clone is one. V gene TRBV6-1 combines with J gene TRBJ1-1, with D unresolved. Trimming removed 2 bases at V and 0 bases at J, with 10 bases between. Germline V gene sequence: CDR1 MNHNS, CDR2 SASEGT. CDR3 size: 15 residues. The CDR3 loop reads CASSELGQLNTEAFF. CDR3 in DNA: TGTGCCAGCAGTGAACTTGGCCAGTTGAACACTGAAGCTTTCTTT.

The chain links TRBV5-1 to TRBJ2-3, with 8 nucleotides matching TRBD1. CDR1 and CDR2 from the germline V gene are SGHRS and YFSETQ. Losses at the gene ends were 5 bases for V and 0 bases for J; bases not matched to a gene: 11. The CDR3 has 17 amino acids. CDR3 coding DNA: TGCGCCAGCAGATCAGGACAGGGAATATCTAGCACAGATACGCAGTATTTT. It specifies CASRSGQGISSTDTQYF. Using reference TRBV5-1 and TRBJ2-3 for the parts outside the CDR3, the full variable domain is KAGVTQTPRYLIKTRGQQVTLSCSPISGHRSVSWYQQTPGQGLQFLFEYFSETQRNKGNFPGRFSGRQFSNSRSEMNVSTLELGDSALYLCASRSGQGISSTDTQYFGPGTRLTVL.

The CDR3 DNA reads as TGTGCCAGCTCACCACTCGGGTCCATCCTTGAGCAGTACTTC. As protein: CASSPLGSILEQYF. This sequence joins TRBV18 and TRBJ2-7; D ambiguous. V lost 1 base and J lost 7, with 14 bases in between. Germline V CDR1 and CDR2: KGHSH, LQKENI. CDR3 length: 14 residues. Drawing the rest from reference TRBV18 and TRBJ2-7, the complete variable domain is NAGVMQNPRHLVRRRGQEARLRCSPMKGHSHVYWYRQLPEEGLKFMVYLQKENIIDESGMPKERFSAEFPKEGPSILRIQQVVRGDSAAYFCASSPLGSILEQYFGPGTRLTVT.

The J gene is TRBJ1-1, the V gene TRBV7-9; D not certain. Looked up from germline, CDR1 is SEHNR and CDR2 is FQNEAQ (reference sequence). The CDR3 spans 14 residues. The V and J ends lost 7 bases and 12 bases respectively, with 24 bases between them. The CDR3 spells CASITPRGASLSFF. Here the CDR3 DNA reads TGTGCCAGCATCACCCCCCGCGGAGCTAGTCTGTCTTTCTTT.

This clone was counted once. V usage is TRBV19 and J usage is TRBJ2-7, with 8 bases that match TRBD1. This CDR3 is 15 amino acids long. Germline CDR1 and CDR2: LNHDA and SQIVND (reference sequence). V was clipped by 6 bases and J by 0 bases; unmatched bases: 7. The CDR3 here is CASSSTGATSYEQYF. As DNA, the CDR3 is TGTGCCAGTAGCTCGACAGGGGCGACCTCCTACGAGCAGTACTTC.

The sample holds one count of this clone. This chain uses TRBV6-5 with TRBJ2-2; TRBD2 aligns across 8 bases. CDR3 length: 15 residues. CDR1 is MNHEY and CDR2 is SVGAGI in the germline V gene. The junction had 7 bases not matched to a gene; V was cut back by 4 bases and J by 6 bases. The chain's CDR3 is CASSSVPGGAGELFF. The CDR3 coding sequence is TGTGCCAGCAGTTCGGTCCCGGGAGGGGCCGGGGAGCTGTTTTTT.

The CDR3 bases are TGCAGCGTTTCATCCCTAGCGGGAGGTCTCTACGAGCAGTACTTC. Translation gives CSVSSLAGGLYEQYF. This rearrangement joins TRBV29-1 to TRBJ2-5; TRBD2 agrees at 11 bases. The last part of the DNA fits TRBJ2-7 better; the J call may be wrong. This CDR3 contains 15 residues. Germline values: CDR1 SQVTM, CDR2 ANQGSEA.

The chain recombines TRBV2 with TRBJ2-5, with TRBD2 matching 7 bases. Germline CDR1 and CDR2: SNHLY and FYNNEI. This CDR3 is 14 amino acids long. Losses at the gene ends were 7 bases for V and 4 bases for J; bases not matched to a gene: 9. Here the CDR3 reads CASTGGSGIETQYF. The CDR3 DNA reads TGTGCCAGCACGGGCGGGAGCGGGATAGAGACCCAGTACTTC.

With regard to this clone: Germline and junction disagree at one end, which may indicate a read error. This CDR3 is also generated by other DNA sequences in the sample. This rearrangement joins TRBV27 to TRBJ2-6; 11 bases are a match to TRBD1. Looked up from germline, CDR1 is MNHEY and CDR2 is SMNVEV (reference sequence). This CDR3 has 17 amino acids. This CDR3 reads CASSRDRGDSGANVLTF. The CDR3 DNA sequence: TGTGCCAGCAGTCGGGACAGGGGGGACTCTGGAGCCAACGTCCTGACTTTC.

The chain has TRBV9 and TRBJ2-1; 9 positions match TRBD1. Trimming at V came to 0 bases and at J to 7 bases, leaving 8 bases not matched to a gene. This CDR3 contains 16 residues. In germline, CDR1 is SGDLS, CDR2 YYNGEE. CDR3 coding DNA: TGTGCCAGCAGCGTAGACCCATGGGGGACAGGGAATGAGCAGTTCTTC. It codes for CASSVDPWGTGNEQFF.

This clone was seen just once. The CDR3 nucleotides read TGTGCCAGCAGTGAATATAGGGGCAGAAACACTGAAGCTTTCTTT. Its protein product is CASSEYRGRNTEAFF. This chain joins TRBV2 and TRBJ1-1, with D possibly being TRBD1 (5 bases). The CDR3 covers 15 residues. Germline-derived CDR1 and CDR2 are SNHLY and FYNNEI. V was trimmed by 2 bases and J by 2 bases, leaving 12 bases between them.

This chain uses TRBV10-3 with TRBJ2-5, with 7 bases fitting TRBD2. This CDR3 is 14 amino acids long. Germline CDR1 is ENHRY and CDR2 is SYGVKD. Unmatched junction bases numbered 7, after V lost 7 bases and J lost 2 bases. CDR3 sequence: CAIKAGVGQETQYF. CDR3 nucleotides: TGTGCCATCAAGGCGGGAGTGGGGCAAGAGACCCAGTACTTC.